This T cell receptor (beta chain) was observed in a study of shared clonotypes between healthy human individuals. The overall study: The study enrolled a couple of women and three men aged 18 to 49.

Germline V gene lookup returns CDR1 SGHTA and CDR2 FQGNSA. The CDR3 spans 15 residues. Trimming removed 2 bases from V and 5 bases from J, with 15 bases in between. The unsorted PBMC replicate PCRs were performed with 300 ng DNA, 32,000 or so T cell genomes. Some clones are missing from TCRdb's copy, which holds only in-frame ones; the method was immunoSEQ multiplex PCR. The table has roughly 500,000 clones, more than 75% seen once. This clonotype originated in a woman between 40 and 55 years old in good health. Some clones in this sample may be carry-over from other donors' samples. Sequences were obtained from PBMCs. This chain connects TRBV7-2 to TRBJ2-5; D gene unclear. CDR3: CASSLYRTLGETQYF. CDR3 bases: TGTGCCAGCAGCTTATACCGTACCCTGGGGGAGACCCAGTACTTC.